A single sample gave rise to the 4 T cell receptor beta chains below, sequenced in a study of blood T cells in healthy people across ages. It was with a sample-barcoded 5' primer and a J-beta primer mix that a second PCR of roughly 7 to 11 cycles was run. TCRdb called the 5' RACE reads again in MiXCR, with one record for every CDR3 protein. The data show about 580,000 distinct CDR3 sequences, with 45% to 55% seen just once and 20% to 25% held by the top ten. Sequenced material: blood. All receptors derive from a man aged 80 or over in good health.

This chain uses TRBV7-9 with TRBJ2-3; TRBD2 matches at 7 bases. Germline V gene lookup returns CDR1 SEHNR and CDR2 FQNEAQ (reference sequence). J was trimmed by 5 bases and V by 5 bases; bases with no gene match: 13. The CDR3 is made up of 16 amino acids. CDR3 sequence: CASSPPTSPNRDTQYF. CDR3 bases: TGTGCCAGCAGCCCGCCGACTAGCCCGAATCGAGATACGCAGTATTTT.

This sequence joins TRBV11-2 and TRBJ2-7, with 8 bases aligning to TRBD2. The DNA end is more similar to TRBJ2-4, so the J call may be wrong. Germline V CDR1 and CDR2: SGHAT, FQNNGV. The CDR3 contains 21 residues. In nucleotides, the CDR3 is TGTGCCAGCAGCTTAGTACAGCGGGAGTTCAGAGAGGGCCTAACCAAAAACATTCAGTACTTC. This encodes CASSLVQREFREGLTKNIQYF.

The chain joins TRBV20-1 to TRBJ2-2; D uncertain. Per germline, CDR1 DFQATT and CDR2 SNEGSKA (reference sequence). The CDR3 contains 14 residues. V dropped 6 bases and J dropped 6 bases, with 17 bases sitting between them. The CDR3 here is CSATRQLESGELFF. For the CDR3, the DNA is TGCAGTGCAACCAGGCAGTTAGAATCCGGGGAGCTGTTTTTT.

The sample holds a few counts of this clonotype. The V gene is TRBV25-1, the J gene TRBJ2-1; the D gene could be TRBD1 or TRBD2 (5 bases each). The germline V gene has CDR1 MGHDK and CDR2 SYGVNS. The CDR3 extends over 17 amino acids. Trimming shortened V by 0 bases and J by 0 bases, and 12 bases separated the two germline ends. As DNA, the CDR3 is TGTGCCAGCAGTGAATATGGGGGATGGAGCTCCTACAATGAGCAGTTCTTC. Its protein product is CASSEYGGWSSYNEQFF. The entire variable domain, with the rest obtained from reference TRBV25-1 and TRBJ2-1, is as follows: EADIYQTPRYLVIGTGKKITLECSQTMGHDKMYWYQQDPGMELHLIHYSYGVNSTEKGDLSSESTVSRIRTEHFPLTLESARPSHTSQYLCASSEYGGWSSYNEQFFGPGTRLTVL.